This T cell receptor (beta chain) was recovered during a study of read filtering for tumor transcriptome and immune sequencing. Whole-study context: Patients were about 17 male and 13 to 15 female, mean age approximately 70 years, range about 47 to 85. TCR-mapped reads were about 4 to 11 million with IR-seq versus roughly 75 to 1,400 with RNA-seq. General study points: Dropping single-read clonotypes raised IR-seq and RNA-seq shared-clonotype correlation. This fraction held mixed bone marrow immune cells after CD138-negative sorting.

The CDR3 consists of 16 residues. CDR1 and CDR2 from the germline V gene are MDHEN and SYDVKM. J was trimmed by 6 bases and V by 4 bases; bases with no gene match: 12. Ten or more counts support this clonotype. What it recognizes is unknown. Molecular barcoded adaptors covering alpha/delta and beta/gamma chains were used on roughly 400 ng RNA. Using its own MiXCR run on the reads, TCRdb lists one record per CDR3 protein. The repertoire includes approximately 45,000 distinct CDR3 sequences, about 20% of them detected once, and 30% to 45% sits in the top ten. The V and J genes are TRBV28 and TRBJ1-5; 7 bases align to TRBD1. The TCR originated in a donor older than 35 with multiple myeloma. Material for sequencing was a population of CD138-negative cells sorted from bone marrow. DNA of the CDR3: TGTGCCAGCAGTTCACTTCGACAGGGCCCTCGTCAGCCCCAGCATTTT. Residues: CASSSLRQGPRQPQHF.